Listed below are T cell receptor beta chains from one sample, sequenced in a study of blood T cell repertoires in COVID-19. Sequenced by immunoSEQ multiplex PCR; TCRdb stores in-frame clones only, minus some. In the table there are around 90,000 clones, 75% to 90% of which are singletons. The sequenced sample was peripheral blood. These receptors originate from a male donor with acute or convalescent COVID-19. Each CDR3 is given without its conserved first and last residue. Fields, in order: CDR3 protein, V gene.

ASSHSGVYTEAF	TRBV27
ATSEAGGRAQH	TRBV24-1
ASRRGFGNTIY	TRBV11-2
ASTLGGAGWETQY	TRBV2
ASSLDSGQGAQDQPQH	TRBV11-3
ASTPGSLAGYNEQF	TRBV19
ASSLNGANYGYT	TRBV11-2
ASSLGSTSGNTIY	TRBV7-6
SAGSATNEKLF	TRBV29-1
ASSLTGGRTDTQY	TRBV18
ASSPLAGGVQF	TRBV5-1
ASSIQDREDSPLH	TRBV19
ASSSRTARANTGELF	TRBV11-2
AISAFEGQVY	TRBV10-3
ASRAGWGGNTEAF	TRBV19